The 25 T cell receptor beta chains reported below all come from one sample, sequenced in a study of T cell responses to AZD1222 COVID-19 vaccine. Produced via immunoSEQ multiplex PCR; TCRdb's table is partial and in-frame only. The data contain 100,000 to 120,000 clones, about 87% of them singletons. Sequencing used peripheral blood, obtained on day 0 of AZD1222 vaccination. These receptor sequences come from an adult in good health.

A single count supports this clone. V is TRBV27 and J is TRBJ2-7; 12 bases match TRBD2. The CDR3 runs to 16 residues. V trimming: 8 bases; J trimming: 2 bases; junction bases outside the gene matches: 10. Germline assignment: CDR1 MNHEY and CDR2 SMNVEV (reference sequence). This CDR3 is CASQNIASGGAYEQYF. In DNA, the CDR3 is TGTGCCAGCCAAAATATAGCTAGCGGGGGGGCCTACGAGCAGTACTTC.

The chain carries TRBV7-9 and TRBJ1-1; D not certain. The CDR3 is 14 residues long. Germline V gives CDR1 SEHNR, CDR2 FQNEAQ (reference sequence). V was cut by 5 bases and J by 6 bases, with 16 bases left in between. This CDR3 reads CASSRSDLPSEAFF. The CDR3 nucleotides read TGTGCCAGCAGCCGGTCGGACCTCCCATCTGAAGCTTTCTTT.

The CDR3 bases are TGTGCCAGCAGCCAAGACCAGAACACTGAAGCTTTCTTT. Protein sequence: CASSQDQNTEAFF. The chain joins TRBV14 to TRBJ1-1; D is undetermined. The CDR3 loop spans 13 amino acids. V was cut by 0 bases and J by 1 base, with 3 bases left in between. Looked up from germline, CDR1 is SGHDN and CDR2 is FVKESK.

The J gene is TRBJ2-7, the V gene TRBV3-1 (or the pseudogene TRBV3-2); D not certain. The CDR3 loop spans 12 amino acids. The germline V gene has CDR1 LGHDT and CDR2 YNNKEL (reference sequence). V gave up 1 base and J gave up 3 bases, with 4 bases separating them. This CDR3 is CASSQVGYEQYF. The CDR3 nucleotides read TGTGCCAGCAGCCAAGTTGGCTACGAGCAGTACTTC.

Only one count was recorded for this clone. The chain joins TRBV4-1 to TRBJ1-6; the match to TRBD1 covers 10 bases. In germline, CDR1 is MGHRA, CDR2 YSYEKL. The CDR3 totals 16 residues. V gave up 1 base and J gave up 6 bases; unmatched junction bases: 3. The CDR3 DNA reads TGCGCCAGCAGCCAAGGGGACAGGGGATCTAATTCACCCCTCCACTTT. It translates to CASSQGDRGSNSPLHF.

The genes are TRBV7-9 and TRBJ1-5; D gene unclear. Germline CDR1 and CDR2: SEHNR and FQNEAQ (reference sequence). This CDR3 is 14 amino acids long. The germline V and J ends were trimmed by 5 bases and 1 base, with 9 bases remaining between them. The CDR3 sequence is CASSPDGSNQPQHF. CDR3 DNA sequence: TGTGCCAGCAGCCCGGACGGAAGCAATCAGCCCCAGCATTTT.

This chain connects TRBV6-5 to TRBJ1-1, with D uncertain. This CDR3 is built from 13 residues. Trimming took off 2 bases at V and 6 bases at J, with 10 bases between the two ends. The V gene's germline CDR1 is MNHEY and CDR2 SVGAGI. For the CDR3, the DNA is TGTGCCAGCAGTTACCAGACCGCGTCTGAAGCTTTCTTT. Translated, it gives CASSYQTASEAFF.

The chain couples TRBV2 to TRBJ2-1, with 7 nucleotides matching TRBD2. Germline loops: CDR1 SNHLY, CDR2 FYNNEI. The V and J ends lost 4 bases and 4 bases, in that order; junction bases with no gene match: 4. This CDR3 is built from 14 residues. CDR3 sequence: CASSGLAVYNEQFF. CDR3 DNA: TGTGCCAGCAGTGGACTAGCCGTTTACAATGAGCAGTTCTTC. Filled out from reference TRBV2 and TRBJ2-1, the complete variable domain reads EPEVTQTPSHQVTQMGQEVILRCVPISNHLYFYWYRQILGQKVEFLVSFYNNEISEKSEIFDDQFSVERPDGSNFTLKIRSTKLEDSAMYFCASSGLAVYNEQFFGPGTRLTVL.

V and J are TRBV6-5 and TRBJ2-2, with D perhaps matching TRBD1 (5 bases). Trimming cost V 6 bases and J 3 bases, with 14 bases left between them. Germline V CDR1 and CDR2: MNHEY, SVGAGI. This CDR3 region has 15 residues. CDR3 in DNA: TGTGCCAGCAGAGGGTATGCCAGGGACACCGGGGAGCTGTTTTTT. Its protein product is CASRGYARDTGELFF.

This chain links TRBV5-4 with TRBJ1-4; TRBD1 agrees at 7 bases. Germline V gene data show CDR1 as SGHNT and CDR2 as YYREEE (reference sequence). CDR3 length: 14 residues. The junction had 3 bases not matched to a gene; V was cut back by 4 bases and J by 3 bases. The CDR3: CASSHDRANEKLFF. DNA of the CDR3: TGTGCCAGCAGCCACGACAGGGCTAATGAAAAACTGTTTTTT.

This chain connects TRBV3-1 (or the pseudogene TRBV3-2) to TRBJ1-1; TRBD1 is a possible D gene (6 bases). Germline lookup yields CDR1 LGHDT and CDR2 YNNKEL (reference sequence). The CDR3 contains 15 residues. Trimming took off 5 bases at V and 2 bases at J, with 15 bases between the two ends. CDR3: CASSAWDTPNTEAFF. CDR3 in DNA: TGTGCCAGCAGCGCCTGGGACACCCCAAACACTGAAGCTTTCTTT.

The J gene is TRBJ1-5, the V gene TRBV18; TRBD1 agrees at 8 bases. Germline-derived CDR1 and CDR2 are KGHSH and LQKENI. There are 14 residues in the CDR3. Trimming removed 3 bases from V and 4 bases from J; junction bases left unmatched: 2. DNA of the CDR3: TGTGCCAGCTCACCGGGACAGGAAAATCAGCCCCAGCATTTT. Its protein product is CASSPGQENQPQHF.

The chain recombines TRBV9 with TRBJ1-1, with D hard to call. The CDR3 contains 16 residues. Trimming took 2 bases from V and 1 from J, leaving 15 bases between them. The germline V gene encodes CDR1 SGDLS and CDR2 YYNGEE. This CDR3 reads CASSVIQGLGNTEAFF. CDR3 DNA sequence: TGTGCCAGCAGCGTTATACAAGGACTGGGGAACACTGAAGCTTTCTTT. The whole variable domain, remainder taken from reference TRBV9 and TRBJ1-1, is DSGVTQTPKHLITATGQRVTLRCSPRSGDLSVYWYQQSLDQGLQFLIQYYNGEERAKGNILERFSAQQFPDLHSELNLSSLELGDSALYFCASSVIQGLGNTEAFFGQGTRLTVV.

The J gene is TRBJ2-7, the V gene TRBV9; a possible D gene is TRBD1 (5 bases). Germline values: CDR1 SGDLS, CDR2 YYNGEE. The CDR3 loop spans 14 amino acids. With 0 bases removed from V and 2 bases from J, the gap between germline ends came to 9 bases. CDR3 residues: CASSVGQITYEQYF. The CDR3 bases are TGTGCCAGCAGCGTAGGACAGATTACCTACGAGCAGTACTTC.

The count of this clone is one. This sequence joins TRBV6-7 and TRBJ1-6; TRBD1 might be the D (5 bases). TRBV6-7 is labeled an ORF, and its function is uncertain. V dropped 4 bases and J dropped 9 bases, with 19 bases sitting between them. The CDR3 contains 16 residues. DNA of the CDR3: TGTGCCAGCAGTTCCGAACTCGGGGCGCGCGGTTCACCCCTCCACTTT. Translated, it gives CASSSELGARGSPLHF.

The chain is built from TRBV9 and TRBJ2-2; 8 nucleotides line up with TRBD2. The CDR3 is 17 residues long. V was clipped by 1 base and J by 4 bases; unmatched bases: 9. The germline V gene encodes CDR1 SGDLS and CDR2 YYNGEE. The CDR3 loop is CASSVRGGSGGTGELFF. For the CDR3, the DNA is TGTGCCAGCAGCGTACGGGGGGGATCTGGCGGCACCGGGGAGCTGTTTTTT.

J is TRBJ1-5 and V is TRBV18, with unresolved D. Trimming removed 1 base from V and 2 bases from J, with 6 bases in between. CDR3 size: 14 residues. The germline CDR1 and CDR2 sequences are KGHSH and LQKENI. Written as DNA, the CDR3 is TGTGCCAGCTCACCACTCAGTGGCAATCAGCCCCAGCATTTT. Amino acid sequence: CASSPLSGNQPQHF.

J is TRBJ1-2 and V is TRBV12-3 or TRBV12-4; maybe TRBD1 (5 bases). The V end lost 1 base, the J end lost 7 bases, and 10 bases lay between the germline ends. This CDR3 is built from 13 residues. The DNA of the CDR3 is TGTGCCAGCAGTTTAGAAGGGGTTGGTGGCTACACCTTC. It specifies CASSLEGVGGYTF.

The chain recombines TRBV19 with TRBJ2-1; TRBD2 matches 8 bases. The CDR3 spans 16 residues. Per the germline V gene, CDR1 is LNHDA and CDR2 is SQIVND (reference sequence). The ends lost 3 bases at V and 2 bases at J; junction bases unmatched: 6. The CDR3: CASSMLAGKAYNEQFF. The CDR3 nucleotides read TGTGCCAGTAGTATGTTAGCGGGAAAGGCCTACAATGAGCAGTTCTTC.

This rearrangement joins TRBV2 to TRBJ1-5; the D gene is possibly TRBD1 (5 bases). V lost 3 bases and J lost 4, with 10 bases in between. The CDR3 has 14 residues. From germline, CDR1 is SNHLY and CDR2 FYNNEI. CDR3 region: CASSEWGGNQPQHF. CDR3 in DNA: TGTGCCAGCAGTGAGTGGGGGGGGAATCAGCCCCAGCATTTT.

This clone was counted only a few times. The rearrangement joins TRBV30 to TRBJ1-2; 7 bases map to TRBD1. CDR3 length equals 15 residues. V shed 3 bases, J shed 5 bases, and the junction held 12 bases outside the gene matches. Germline V lookup: CDR1 GTSNPN, CDR2 SVGIG (reference sequence). The CDR3 DNA follows: TGTGCCTGGAGGGAAGCCCTCCCAGGGGGTTATGGCTACACCTTC. Translation: CAWREALPGGYGYTF. Variable domain in full (rest from reference TRBV30 and TRBJ1-2): SQTIHQWPATLVQPVGSPLSLECTVEGTSNPNLYWYRQAAGRGLQLLFYSVGIGQISSEVPQNLSASRPQDRQFILSSKKLLLSDSGFYLCAWREALPGGYGYTFGSGTRLTVV.

The V and J genes are TRBV6-1 and TRBJ2-2; maybe TRBD1 (6 bases). Between the trimmed V and J ends, which lost 1 base and 2 bases, there was a span of 11 bases. The CDR3 contains 16 residues. Germline loops: CDR1 MNHNS, CDR2 SASEGT. The CDR3 DNA follows: TGTGCCAGCAGTGAAGTAGGGACAAGAAACACCGGGGAGCTGTTTTTT. Translation gives CASSEVGTRNTGELFF.

The chain links TRBV24-1 to TRBJ1-2; possibly TRBD1 for D (5 bases). V gave up 2 bases and J gave up 7 bases, with 13 bases separating them. Germline lookup yields CDR1 KGHDR and CDR2 SFDVKD. The length of the CDR3 is 14 residues. CDR3 protein: CATSDSPGSGGYTF. CDR3 DNA sequence: TGTGCCACCAGTGATTCCCCAGGGTCGGGTGGCTACACCTTC.

This clone was detected once. The rearrangement joins TRBV11-3 to TRBJ2-5, with D possibly TRBD1 on 5 matching bases. V was trimmed by 5 bases and J by 3 bases, leaving 13 bases between them. Germline V gives CDR1 SGHNT, CDR2 YENEEA. This CDR3 region has 14 residues. CDR3 in amino acids: CASSAAAGKETQYF. For the CDR3, the DNA is TGTGCCAGCAGCGCCGCGGCAGGGAAAGAGACCCAGTACTTC.

J is TRBJ2-7 and V is TRBV27; maybe TRBD1 (5 bases). Trimming took off 4 bases at V and 0 bases at J, with 10 bases between the two ends. In germline, CDR1 is MNHEY, CDR2 SMNVEV (reference sequence). This CDR3 has 14 amino acids. CDR3 loop: CASSYQGSSYEQYF. Written as DNA, the CDR3 is TGTGCCAGCAGTTATCAGGGTAGCTCCTACGAGCAGTACTTC.